These T cell receptor beta chains were read from a single sample in a study of beta chain features in type 1 diabetes. The data were produced by immunoSEQ multiplex PCR, yet TCRdb's version contains in-frame clones alone and is incomplete. The sample shows more than 250,000 clones, about a fifth of them seen only once. Sequencing used naive CD4+ T cells from blood. The receptors were gathered from a woman aged 40 to 55 with type 1 diabetes. Each CDR3 is given with its conserved first and last residue. A D gene is named only where the DNA matches it firmly. The size of a clone is reported for some rows only, either as once, few or many, or as a class for expanded clones.

j_call d_call clone_size v_call cdr3_nt cdr3_aa
TRBJ2-3 TRBD2 few TRBV23-1 TGCGCCAGCAGTCCTAGCGGGAGAAGGGCAGATACGCAGTATTTT CASSPSGRRADTQYF
TRBJ1-6 TRBD1 few TRBV15 TGTGCCACCAGCGGGGGACAGGGTGTTTCACCCCTCCACTTT CATSGGQGVSPLHF
TRBJ2-1 TRBD2 few TRBV6-5 TGTGCCAGCCTAAAACCGGGGGGCAATGAGCAGTTCTTC CASLKPGGNEQFF
TRBJ2-7 NA NA TRBV15 TGTGCCACCAGCAGAGATAGGGGATCCTACGAGCAGTACTTC CATSRDRGSYEQYF
TRBJ2-5 TRBD1 NA TRBV28 TGTGCCAGCATGATAGGGACAGGGCAAGAGACCCAGTACTTC CASMIGTGQETQYF
TRBJ1-2 NA NA TRBV28 TGTGCCAGCAGTTTACCCGGGGGACCCGGCTACACCTTC CASSLPGGPGYTF
TRBJ2-5 NA NA TRBV18 TGTGCCAGCTCACCAATCACATCAGAGACCCAGTACTTC CASSPITSETQYF
TRBJ2-5 NA NA TRBV5-1 TGCGCCAGCAGCTTAGACACAGGGATCCAAGAGACCCAGTACTTC CASSLDTGIQETQYF
TRBJ2-7 TRBD1 NA TRBV28 TGTGCCAGCAGTTGGGACAGCTCCTACGAGCAGTACTTC CASSWDSSYEQYF
TRBJ2-1 TRBD2 NA TRBV28 TGTGCCAGCAGTTTGGGGCCGGGACTAGCGACTGAGCAGTTCTTC CASSLGPGLATEQFF
TRBJ1-1 NA few TRBV11-2 TGTGCCAGCACCCCGGGACTGCTGAACACTGAAGCTTTCTTT CASTPGLLNTEAFF
TRBJ1-1 TRBD1 NA TRBV4-3 TGCGCCAGCACCAGGGGGCTTAACACTGAAGCTTTCTTT CASTRGLNTEAFF
TRBJ2-1 TRBD2 NA TRBV2 TGTGCCAGCATTGGGACTAGCGGGAGAAATGAGCAGTTCTTC CASIGTSGRNEQFF
TRBJ2-1 NA NA TRBV5-4 TGTGCCAGCAGCTGGGGGGTTCAGGGGGTAGAAGTAAATGAGCAGTTCTTC CASSWGVQGVEVNEQFF
TRBJ2-6 NA NA TRBV5-4 TGTGCCAGCAGCATCATCGGGACTCCCGGGGCCAACGTCCTGACTTTC CASSIIGTPGANVLTF
TRBJ1-5 TRBD1 few TRBV28 TGTGCCAGCAGTGACAGGGTAGAACAGCCCCAGCATTTT CASSDRVEQPQHF
TRBJ2-2 TRBD2 once TRBV30 TGTGCCTGGAGTAAGCTAGCGGGGAACACCGGGGAGCTGTTTTTT CAWSKLAGNTGELFF
TRBJ2-7 TRBD2 NA TRBV4-2 TGTGCCAGCAGCTCGGGACTAGCGGGAGGGTCCTACGAGCAGTACTTC CASSSGLAGGSYEQYF
TRBJ2-2 TRBD1 NA TRBV29-1 TGCAGCGTTGAAAGACAGGGTAGCACCGGGGAGCTGTTTTTT CSVERQGSTGELFF
TRBJ2-5 NA few TRBV5-4 TGTGCCAGCAGCATAGAGGAAAAGACCCAGTACTTC CASSIEEKTQYF
TRBJ1-2 NA few TRBV28 TGTGCCAGCAAGGACAAGAATTTCGGGGGCTACACCTTC CASKDKNFGGYTF
TRBJ1-5 NA NA TRBV30 TGTGCCTGGAGTGTACGTGGGGGCACGGGCAATCAGCCCCAGCATTTT CAWSVRGGTGNQPQHF
TRBJ2-3 TRBD2 NA TRBV4-2 TGTGCCAGCAGCCAAGCTCGGGACTACGAGGATACGCAGTATTTT CASSQARDYEDTQYF
TRBJ2-5 NA NA TRBV20-1 TGCAGTGTCGAGTCAGAGACCCAGTACTTC CSVESETQYF
TRBJ1-2 NA few TRBV7-9 TGTGCCAGCAGCGTGGACAGCTATGGCTACACCTTC CASSVDSYGYTF
TRBJ2-5 NA few TRBV2 TGTGCCAGCAGCGGCGGGACCGGGCGAAGAGAGACCCAGTACTTC CASSGGTGRRETQYF
TRBJ2-2 NA NA TRBV9 TGTGCCAGCAGCGTCGGCGTGGGCTACCCCGGGGAGCTGTTTTTT CASSVGVGYPGELFF
TRBJ2-6 NA NA TRBV5-1 TGCGCCAGCGAGGAGGCGCCCGGGGCCAACGTCCTGACTTTC CASEEAPGANVLTF
TRBJ2-5 TRBD1 few TRBV15 TGTGCCACCGGACAGGGGGTCCAAGAGACCCAGTACTTC CATGQGVQETQYF
TRBJ1-6 NA NA TRBV18 TGTGCCAGCTCAAAGGCAGGGGTTGGATCACCCCTCCACTTT CASSKAGVGSPLHF
TRBJ1-3 TRBD1 NA TRBV10-3 TGTGCCATCAGTGAGTTCCGGACAGGGGGCTCTGGAAACACCATATATTTT CAISEFRTGGSGNTIYF
TRBJ2-7 NA few TRBV20-1 TGCAGTGCTAGCCGGGGTTACGAGCAGTACTTC CSASRGYEQYF
TRBJ1-1 TRBD1 few TRBV28 TGTGCCATCTTTGGACAGGGGAGGACTGAAGCTTTCTTT CAIFGQGRTEAFF
TRBJ2-2 NA NA TRBV21-1 TGTGCCAGCAGCCCCTTCTTGTTTTTT CASSPFLFF
TRBJ2-3 NA NA TRBV7-9 TGTGCCAGCAGCTCAGTTGGTGATACGCAGTATTTT CASSSVGDTQYF
TRBJ1-1 NA NA TRBV7-3 TGTGCCAGCAGCTCCGGGGTCACTGAAGCTTTCTTT CASSSGVTEAFF
TRBJ2-3 NA few TRBV30 TGTGCCTGGAGTGTCGGGCCGAGGCGGGAAGATACGCAGTATTTT CAWSVGPRREDTQYF
TRBJ1-6 TRBD1 few TRBV28 TGTGCCAGCAGTTTAGGGACAGGGCTGAATTCACCCCTCCACTTT CASSLGTGLNSPLHF
TRBJ1-3 NA NA TRBV4-1 TGCGCCAGCAGCCCCGAAGCGGTCTCTGGAAACACCATATATTTT CASSPEAVSGNTIYF
TRBJ2-3 TRBD2 NA TRBV5-6 TGTGCCAGCAACCCGCGGGGGGGCTCGGATACGCAGTATTTT CASNPRGGSDTQYF
TRBJ1-2 NA NA TRBV27 TGTGCCAGCAGTGACACAGGGAGGGAGAGTGGCTACACCTTC CASSDTGRESGYTF
TRBJ2-1 NA NA TRBV28 TGTGCCAGCGGGTCAGACTCTTCCTCCTACAATGAGCAGTTCTTC CASGSDSSSYNEQFF
TRBJ2-5 NA NA TRBV7-2 TGTGCCAGCAGCTCCGGGTGGAGGACCCAGTACTTC CASSSGWRTQYF
TRBJ1-2 TRBD1 NA TRBV4-2 TGTGCCAGCAGCCAAGAAGGGGGGACAGCCGACTTCTATGGCTACACCTTC CASSQEGGTADFYGYTF
TRBJ2-5 TRBD1 few TRBV25-1 TGTGCCAGCACGGGCTTGACAGGGGTAGAGACCCAGTACTTC CASTGLTGVETQYF
TRBJ2-7 TRBD1 few TRBV10-3 TGTGCCATCAGTACAGGGGGCGAGCAGTACTTC CAISTGGEQYF
TRBJ2-7 TRBD2 NA TRBV7-2 TGTGCCAGCAGCTTAGCTACTAGCGGAGCCTACGAGCAGTACTTC CASSLATSGAYEQYF
TRBJ2-1 TRBD2 NA TRBV27 TGTGCCAGCAGCCGACTAGCGGGAGGGCCGGATGAGCAGTTCTTC CASSRLAGGPDEQFF
TRBJ2-5 NA NA TRBV5-4 TGTGCCAGCAGCTTGGACGGCAGGGAAGGGACCCAGTACTTC CASSLDGREGTQYF
TRBJ2-3 TRBD1 NA TRBV7-2 TGTGCCAGCAGCGACAGGGTGGGGCGAGATACGCAGTATTTT CASSDRVGRDTQYF
TRBJ1-3 NA NA TRBV18 TGTGCCAGCTCACCAATGCCAACAGGCTCTGGAAACACCATATATTTT CASSPMPTGSGNTIYF
TRBJ1-1 TRBD1 NA TRBV18 TGTGCCAGCTCACCGAGACAGGGGTCGACTGAAGCTTTCTTT CASSPRQGSTEAFF
TRBJ1-1 NA few TRBV30 TGTGCCTGGAGTGCAGGGGTAAACACTGAAGCTTTCTTT CAWSAGVNTEAFF
TRBJ2-3 TRBD2 NA TRBV4-1 TGCGCCAGCAGCCAGTTAGGACTAGCAACAGATACGCAGTATTTT CASSQLGLATDTQYF